This T cell receptor beta chain was profiled in a study of blood T cell repertoires in COVID-19. Whole-study context: Donors in the United States, Italy and Spain gave samples during acute or convalescent COVID-19. The cDNA or gDNA used as material had been derived from T cells, B-cell-depleted T cells, or PBMCs.

This clone was seen only a few times. The V end was cut by 0 bases, the J end by 2 bases, with 12 bases between. The CDR3 length is 15 residues. Germline values: CDR1 SGHRS, CDR2 YFSETQ. Original handling: Reference gene primers were amplified, and this amplification served to estimate nucleated cell counts. TCRdb's copy holds only in-frame clones and misses some; the assay was immunoSEQ multiplex PCR. V and J calls plus clone size are reproduced from that table; the DNA served to infer D and trimming. The table has about 22,000 clones, 90% seen once; the top ten hold around 2.9%. What was sequenced was peripheral blood. The chain is built from TRBV5-1 and TRBJ2-7, with D possibly TRBD1 on 5 matching bases. This clonotype was sampled from a man between 65 and 80 years old with acute or convalescent COVID-19. CDR3 nucleotides: TGCGCCAGCAGCTTGGTAGGGGTTAATCCCTACGAGCAGTACTTC. Its translation: CASSLVGVNPYEQYF. The whole variable domain, remainder taken from reference TRBV5-1 and TRBJ2-7, is KAGVTQTPRYLIKTRGQQVTLSCSPISGHRSVSWYQQTPGQGLQFLFEYFSETQRNKGNFPGRFSGRQFSNSRSEMNVSTLELGDSALYLCASSLVGVNPYEQYFGPGTRLTVT.